The present entry profiles one TCR beta chain with its context. V was cut by 0 bases and J by 3 bases, with 14 bases left in between. The germline V gene has CDR1 GTSNPN and CDR2 SVGIG (reference sequence). The CDR3 length is 15 residues. Terminally differentiated effector memory CD45RA+ cells were excluded by CCR7 positive selection of CD45RO-negative cells. The record originates from a study of shared clonotypes between healthy human individuals. Profiling relied on immunoSEQ multiplex PCR, and the TCRdb table lists in-frame clones only, not all of them. This sample carries 1.5 million to 2.5 million clones, just under 95% of them seen once, and the ten largest clones take under 1.5%.

The V call is TRBV30, the J call TRBJ2-5; a weak D match, TRBD2 (5 bases). Sequencing was done on a sample of naive CD8+ T cells sorted from blood. The receptor comes from a man aged 18 to 30 in good health. The DNA for the CDR3 is TGTGCCTGGAGTGTACTTTCGGAGGTGGAAGAGACCCAGTACTTC. Residues: CAWSVLSEVEETQYF.